The sequence of this TCR beta chain was determined in a study of T-cell reconstitution after alpha-beta-depleted transplantation in children. The V end lost 2 bases, the J end lost 2 bases, and 10 bases lay between the germline ends. The germline V gene encodes CDR1 KGHDR and CDR2 SFDVKD. The CDR3 is made up of 15 amino acids. This clonotype was seen ten or more times. This sample's TCRbeta library carried unique molecular identifier barcodes. TCRdb recomputed calls from the PCR reads with MiXCR, one row per CDR3 protein. Of a few hundred thousand distinct CDR3 sequences listed, more than 7.5% were seen once; the top ten hold 5% to 5.5%.

The origin of this receptor is a human donor who donated a stem cell graft to a child with SCID. This sequence joins TRBV24-1 and TRBJ2-3; no definite D call. Specimen: PBMCs from the stem cell graft donor, collected from the stem cell graft. CDR3 sequence: CATSDSAQNTDTQYF. The CDR3, as DNA: TGTGCCACCAGTGATTCAGCACAGAACACAGATACGCAGTATTTT.